A selection of T cell receptor beta chains follows, all from one sample in a study of T cells in Graves' hyperthyroidism and ophthalmopathy. MiXCR, run by TCRdb on the multiplex PCR reads, gives a single entry per CDR3 protein. Among fewer than 650,000 distinct CDR3 sequences listed, roughly 15% were seen once. Input material: blood. These receptor sequences come from a woman in her thirties or forties with Graves' ophthalmopathy. Both conserved end residues are part of each CDR3.

TRBV7-9	TRBJ1-2	CASSFSRGANYGYTF
TRBV9	TRBJ2-4	CASSVGAKNIQYF
TRBV10-2	TRBJ2-2	CASSRTGESTGELFF
TRBV12-3/TRBV12-4	TRBJ2-7	CASSLSLFPYEQYF
TRBV6-1	TRBJ2-7	CASSENAWEQYF
TRBV2	TRBJ1-1	CASSEPNSGSTNTEAFF
TRBV7-8	TRBJ1-2	CASSWGAGGADYGYTF
TRBV11-3	TRBJ1-1	CASSQDDREAFF
TRBV28	TRBJ2-7	CASRQGGLQEYF
TRBV28	TRBJ1-5	CASSFRGPQHF
TRBV2	TRBJ2-2	CSSTSVGGELLF
TRBV27	TRBJ2-7	CASSFGLAGPYEQYF
TRBV12-3/TRBV12-4	TRBJ2-2	CVSSWDYNTGELFF